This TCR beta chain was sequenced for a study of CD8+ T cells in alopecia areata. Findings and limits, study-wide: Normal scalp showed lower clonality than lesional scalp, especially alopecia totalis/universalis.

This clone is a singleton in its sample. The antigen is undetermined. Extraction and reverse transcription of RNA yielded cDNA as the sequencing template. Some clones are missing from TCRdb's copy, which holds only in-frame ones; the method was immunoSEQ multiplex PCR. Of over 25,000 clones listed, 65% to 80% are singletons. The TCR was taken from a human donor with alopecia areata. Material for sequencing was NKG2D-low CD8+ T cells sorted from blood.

CDR3: CASSLQGFSDRDIQYF. CDR3 nucleotide sequence: TGCGCCAGCAGCTTACAGGGTTTTTCGGATCGAGACATTCAGTACTTC. J is TRBJ2-4 and V is TRBV5-1; the D gene is possibly TRBD1 (6 bases). This CDR3 has 16 residues. Germline V gene sequence: CDR1 SGHRS, CDR2 YFSETQ. Trimming pared 2 bases from V and 8 bases from J, leaving 20 bases between.